These 8 T cell receptor beta chains were all obtained from the same sample, sequenced in a study of identical twins. TCRdb independently ran MiXCR on the 5' RACE reads; one entry per CDR3 protein. This sample yields 570,000 or so distinct CDR3 sequences, of which nearly 10% are seen a single time; approximately 3.2% belongs to the top ten. This sample was also put to use in a study of yellow fever vaccine responses in identical twins.

Sequenced input: PBMCs. Every receptor here comes from a woman younger than 30 in good health.

There are a few counts of this clonotype. The rearrangement uses TRBV6-5 and TRBJ2-2, with 7 bases lining up with TRBD1. V dropped 2 bases and J dropped 4; count of bases not matched to a gene: 10. The CDR3 is 17 amino acids. Looked up from germline, CDR1 is MNHEY and CDR2 is SVGAGI. In DNA form, the CDR3 reads TGTGCCAGCAGTTACCCAAAACCGGGACAGCGCACCGGGGAGCTGTTTTTT. The encoded protein is CASSYPKPGQRTGELFF.

The sample holds many counts of this clonotype. The genes are TRBV12-3 or TRBV12-4 and TRBJ1-2; D is ambiguous. Trimming stripped 1 base from V and 8 bases from J, with 11 bases between. The CDR3 is made up of 13 amino acids. Here the CDR3 reads CASSLGGWYGYTF. In nucleotides, the CDR3 is TGTGCCAGCAGTTTAGGGGGATGGTACGGCTACACCTTC.

The sample holds a few counts of this clonotype. This rearrangement joins TRBV25-1 to TRBJ2-3; 9 bases agree with TRBD2. After removal of 3 bases from V and 4 bases from J, the junction contained 5 bases not matched to a gene. This CDR3 is built from 15 residues. Germline CDR1 MGHDK, CDR2 SYGVNS. The CDR3 sequence is CASSEIAGVPDTQYF. In nucleotides, the CDR3 is TGTGCCAGCAGTGAGATAGCGGGAGTCCCAGATACGCAGTATTTT.

This clonotype was counted at least ten times. This chain uses TRBV7-2 with TRBJ2-3, with TRBD1 matching 8 bases. Germline values: CDR1 SGHTA, CDR2 FQGNSA. CDR3 size: 14 residues. J lost 4 bases, V lost 5 bases, and 5 bases had no gene match. CDR3 sequence (DNA): TGTGCCAGCAGCGCCTGGACAGGGTCAGATACGCAGTATTTT. Protein sequence: CASSAWTGSDTQYF.

This clonotype was counted at least ten times. The gene calls are TRBV2 and TRBJ2-5; 13 bases fit TRBD2. J was trimmed by 3 bases and V by 6 bases; bases with no gene match: 10. Germline V gives CDR1 SNHLY, CDR2 FYNNEI. CDR3 size: 17 residues. CDR3 nucleotide sequence: TGTGCCAGCAGGGATGGACTAGCGGGGGAGATTAAAGAGACCCAGTACTTC. Translated: CASRDGLAGEIKETQYF.

This clonotype was detected ten times or more. The V and J genes are TRBV7-2 and TRBJ2-7; the D gene could be TRBD1 or TRBD2 (5 bases each). CDR1 SGHTA and CDR2 FQGNSA come from the germline V gene. V was clipped by 3 bases and J by 2 bases, with 11 bases between them. The CDR3 runs to 14 residues. This CDR3 is CASSFRGQTYEQYF. The CDR3 DNA reads TGTGCCAGCAGCTTTCGGGGCCAAACCTACGAGCAGTACTTC.

The CDR3 here is CSVQQDTYEQYF. The CDR3 DNA reads as TGCAGCGTTCAACAGGACACCTACGAGCAGTACTTC. J is TRBJ2-7 and V is TRBV29-1; tentatively, D is TRBD1 (5 bases). V gave up 5 bases and J gave up 2 bases, with 10 bases separating them. The germline V gene encodes CDR1 SQVTM and CDR2 ANQGSEA. This CDR3 comprises 12 residues.

This clonotype came up a few times. The chain has TRBV18 and TRBJ2-5, with TRBD2 matching 7 bases. Per germline, CDR1 KGHSH and CDR2 LQKENI. V gave up 3 bases and J gave up 9 bases; unmatched junction bases: 4. The CDR3 consists of 12 residues. CDR3 bases: TGTGCCAGCTCACCTCCAGGGAGGGCCCAGTACTTC. Encoded protein: CASSPPGRAQYF. The whole variable domain, remainder taken from reference TRBV18 and TRBJ2-5, is NAGVMQNPRHLVRRRGQEARLRCSPMKGHSHVYWYRQLPEEGLKFMVYLQKENIIDESGMPKERFSAEFPKEGPSILRIQQVVRGDSAAYFCASSPPGRAQYFGPGTRLLVL.